A selection of T cell receptor beta chains follows, all from one sample in a study of tumor-infiltrating lymphocytes in primary liver carcinoma. TCRdb used MiXCR to reprocess the multiplex PCR reads, holding one entry per CDR3 protein. The data contain fewer than 400,000 distinct CDR3 sequences, more than 55% of them seen just once; the ten biggest clones take up roughly 8.6%. Sequenced sample: peripheral blood. These receptor sequences come from a man aged 35 to 55 with primary liver carcinoma and hepatitis B virus infection. Each CDR3 is given with its conserved first and last residue. D genes are given only for firm matches. Rows give clone size only sometimes, using once, few, many, or a class for an expanded clone.

many	TRBJ2-5	TRBV5-1	TRBD1	CASSLAGQGAETQYF	TGCGCCAGCAGCTTGGCGGGACAGGGGGCAGAGACCCAGTACTTC
many	TRBJ2-7	TRBV29-1	-	CSVGYDYEQYF	TGCAGCGTGGGCTACGACTACGAGCAGTACTTC
few	TRBJ1-4	TRBV29-1	-	CSVEDQLGEKLFF	TGCAGCGTTGAAGATCAGCTAGGGGAAAAACTGTTTTTT
once	TRBJ1-1	TRBV6-5	-	CASSYEGCLNIEAFF	TGTGCCAGCAGTTATGAGGGGTGCTTGAACATTGAAGCTTTCTTT
few	TRBJ2-2	TRBV6-1	-	CASRENSGELFF	TGTGCCAGCAGAGAAAACTCCGGGGAGCTGTTTTTT
-	TRBJ2-3	TRBV7-8	TRBD1	CASSLPTGSTDTQYF	TGTGCCAGCAGCTTACCGACAGGGTCGACAGATACGCAGTATTTT
-	TRBJ2-2	TRBV6-6	-	CANSRDRGDGELFF	TGTGCCAACAGTAGGGATAGGGGAGACGGGGAGCTGTTTTTT
few	TRBJ1-4	TRBV5-5	-	CASSPGGPGEKLFF	TGTGCCAGCAGCCCCGGAGGTCCGGGGGAAAAACTGTTTTTT
few	TRBJ2-1	TRBV6-5	-	CASSYGTSGRNEQFF	TGTGCCAGCAGTTACGGGACGTCCGGCCGGAATGAGCAGTTCTTC
few	TRBJ2-1	TRBV5-4	-	CASSFTNEQFF	TGTGCCAGCAGCTTCACCAATGAGCAGTTCTTC
-	TRBJ2-1	TRBV6-5	TRBD2	CASCYRREAYNEQVF	TGTGCCAGCTGTTATAGACGGGAGGCCTACAATGAGCAGGTCTTC
-	TRBJ2-5	TRBV24-1	-	CATSDPRGLETQYF	TGTGCCACCAGTGACCCGAGGGGTCTGGAGACCCAGTACTTC
-	TRBJ1-6	TRBV4-3	-	CASNQEGTYNSPLYF	TGCGCCAGCAACCAAGAAGGGACGTATAATTCACCCCTCTACTTT
-	TRBJ1-1	TRBV6-2/TRBV6-3	-	CVSRRGGMNTEAFF	TGTGTCAGTCGGCGAGGGGGGATGAATACTGAAGCTTTCTTT
-	TRBJ2-1	TRBV11-2	-	CASSLGTAGYNGQFF	TGTGCCAGCAGCTTAGGTACGGCGGGGTACAATGGGCAGTTCTTC
-	TRBJ1-6	TRBV12-3/TRBV12-4	-	CASSLSGTGYNSALHF	TGTGCCAGCAGCCTATCCGGGACGGGCTATAATTCAGCCCTTCACTTT
-	TRBJ1-1	TRBV29-1	-	CSVGGRDTGAFF	TGCAGCGTTGGGGGAAGGGACACTGGAGCTTTCTTT
-	TRBJ2-7	TRBV11-2	-	CASSLGELREQHF	TGTGCCAGCAGCCTGGGGGAGCTTAGGGAGCAGCACTTC
many	TRBJ2-1	TRBV12-3/TRBV12-4	TRBD1	CASSPRDRVNEQFF	TGTGCCAGCAGCCCCCGGGACAGGGTAAATGAGCAGTTCTTC
few	TRBJ2-2	TRBV12-3/TRBV12-4	-	CASCTGTGTGELLF	TGTGCCAGCTGCACAGGGACCGGCACCGGGGAGCTGTTATTT
-	TRBJ2-7	TRBV6-1	-	CASSEGIADRSYEQYF	TGTGCCAGCAGTGAGGGTATAGCGGACCGCTCCTACGAGCAGTACTTC
-	TRBJ2-1	TRBV28	-	CASSSNRAEQFF	TGTGCCAGCAGTTCAAATCGGGCAGAGCAGTTCTTC
-	TRBJ2-5	TRBV11-2	-	CASNLRGGGETQYF	TGTGCCAGCAACTTACGTGGAGGCGGAGAGACCCAGTACTTC
-	TRBJ1-2	TRBV6-1	TRBD1	CASKRRGRDYGYIF	TGTGCCTCTAAGAGAAGGGGGCGCGACTATGGCTACATCTTC
-	TRBJ2-5	TRBV28	-	CASSLSGGSQETQYF	TGTGCCAGCAGTCTAAGCGGAGGCTCCCAAGAGACCCAGTACTTC
-	TRBJ2-7	TRBV14	-	CASSQSSSYEQYF	TGTGCCAGCAGCCAATCTAGCAGCTACGAGCAGTACTTC
few	TRBJ2-7	TRBV5-6	TRBD1	CASSDTGTAQEQYF	TGTGCCAGCAGCGACACCGGGACAGCGCAAGAGCAGTACTTC
-	TRBJ1-1	TRBV5-1	-	CASSFGQRGEAFF	TGCGCCAGCAGCTTCGGACAGAGGGGTGAAGCTTTCTTT
-	TRBJ2-3	TRBV11-2	-	CASSSPRGGDTLYF	TGTGCCAGCAGCTCCCCCAGGGGGGGAGATACGCTGTATTTT
many	TRBJ2-4	TRBV29-1	TRBD1	CSGLDRGKNIQYF	TGCAGCGGCCTGGACAGGGGCAAAAACATTCAGTACTTC
-	TRBJ1-2	TRBV5-6	-	CASSLDARASYGYTF	TGTGCCAGCAGCTTGGACGCCCGAGCTAGCTATGGCTACACCTTC
-	TRBJ2-7	TRBV7-8	-	CASSLGRLSTYEQYF	TGTGCCAGCAGCTTAGGGAGACTCAGCACCTACGAGCAGTACTTC
-	TRBJ2-7	TRBV5-6	-	CASSIRTRGGYEQYF	TGTGCCAGCAGCATCCGGACTAGAGGGGGCTACGAGCAGTACTTC
few	TRBJ2-3	TRBV5-6	-	CASSNAIVHTQYF	TGTGCCAGCAGCAACGCAATTGTGCATACGCAGTATTTT
-	TRBJ1-5	TRBV28	-	CASSLAAGFGGNQPQHF	TGTGCCAGCAGTTTAGCCGCAGGGTTTGGCGGCAATCAGCCCCAGCATTTT
-	TRBJ2-1	TRBV5-4	-	CASRPRTSTYNEQFF	TGTGCCAGCAGACCCAGGACTTCAACCTACAATGAGCAGTTCTTC
-	TRBJ2-5	TRBV12-3/TRBV12-4	-	CASSLSRVPEAQYF	TGTGCCAGCAGTTTGTCAAGGGTGCCAGAGGCCCAGTACTTC
-	TRBJ2-6	TRBV5-6	-	CASSLPRRSGANVLTF	TGTGCCAGCAGCTTGCCCCGTAGATCTGGGGCCAACGTCCTGACTTTC
-	TRBJ1-2	TRBV28	-	CASWPADYGYTF	TGTGCCAGCTGGCCGGCTGACTATGGCTACACCTTC
-	TRBJ2-2	TRBV11-1	-	CASSFFRSGTGELFF	TGTGCCAGCAGCTTCTTCCGGTCAGGCACCGGGGAGCTGTTTTTT
-	TRBJ1-2	TRBV6-1	-	CVSSYSANYGYTF	TGTGTCAGCAGTTACTCAGCTAACTATGGCTACACCTTC
-	TRBJ2-1	TRBV5-1	-	CASSLAGSSGAYNEQFF	TGCGCCAGCAGCTTGGCCGGATCGAGCGGAGCCTACAATGAGCAGTTCTTC
-	TRBJ2-1	TRBV7-8	TRBD2	CASSWGGLQRSNEQFF	TGTGCCAGCAGCTGGGGGGGTCTGCAAAGATCCAATGAGCAGTTCTTC
-	TRBJ2-4	TRBV5-4	-	CAIEEGSDKNIQYF	TGTGCTATAGAGGAGGGGAGTGACAAAAACATTCAGTACTTC
-	TRBJ1-2	TRBV5-1	-	CASSSGGYGDYGYTF	TGCGCCAGCAGCTCGGGGGGGTATGGAGACTATGGCTACACCTTC
-	TRBJ1-5	TRBV6-2/TRBV6-3	-	CASSSFSPSQPPHF	TGTGCCAGCAGTTCCTTCTCTCCAAGTCAGCCCCCGCATTTT
-	TRBJ2-7	TRBV12-3/TRBV12-4	-	CASSLATEQYF	TGTGCCAGCAGCCTGGCTACTGAGCAGTACTTC
few	TRBJ1-1	TRBV24-1	TRBD1	CATSDDDRGAKAFF	TGTGCCACCAGTGATGACGACAGGGGAGCGAAAGCTTTCTTT